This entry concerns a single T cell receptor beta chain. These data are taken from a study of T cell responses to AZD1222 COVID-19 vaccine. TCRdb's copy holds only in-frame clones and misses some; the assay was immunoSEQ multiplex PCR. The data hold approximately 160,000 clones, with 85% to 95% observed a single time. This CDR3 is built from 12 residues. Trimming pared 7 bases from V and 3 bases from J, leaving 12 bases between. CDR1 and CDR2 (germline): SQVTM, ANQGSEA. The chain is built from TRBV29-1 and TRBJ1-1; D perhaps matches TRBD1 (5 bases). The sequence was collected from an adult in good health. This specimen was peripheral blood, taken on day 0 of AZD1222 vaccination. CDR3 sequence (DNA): TGCAGCGGTGGACATCGGGACACTGAAGCTTTCTTT. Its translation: CSGGHRDTEAFF.